This T cell receptor beta chain was profiled in a study of read filtering for tumor transcriptome and immune sequencing. Study details: Mean patient age was roughly 66 years, range roughly 47 to 90; 17 male, 14 to 15 female.

Study results and limitations: Single-read clonotypes: 80% to 90% of IR-seq clonotypes (around 3.4% of reads), 74.6% of RNA-seq clonotypes (around 48% of reads). Sorted CD138-negative bone marrow cells were not purified T cells.

The V gene's germline CDR1 is SGHRS and CDR2 YFSETQ. With 0 bases removed from V and 2 bases from J, the gap between germline ends came to 10 bases. The CDR3 is 15 amino acids. This clonotype was seen ten or more times. Antigen specificity is unknown. From 300 to 450 ng of RNA, a library with molecular barcoded alpha/delta and beta/gamma adaptors was made. TCRdb ran MiXCR on the reads and lists one entry per CDR3 protein. This table has about 130,000 distinct CDR3 sequences, 10% to 15% appearing once. Source material: a population of CD138-negative cells sorted from bone marrow. The V call is TRBV5-1, the J call TRBJ2-3, with unresolved D. This sequence was found in a donor aged 40 or older with multiple myeloma. The CDR3 DNA follows: TGCGCCAGCAGCTTGGCCCCTACGATCACAGATACGCAGTATTTT. Translating gives CASSLAPTITDTQYF.